The 16 T cell receptor beta chains listed next were all sequenced from one sample in a study of cytomegalovirus exposure and HLA in healthy donors. Primers for the PCR totalled 60 Vbeta and 13 Jbeta. The data were produced by immunoSEQ multiplex PCR, yet TCRdb's version contains in-frame clones alone and is incomplete. This table holds more than 100,000 clones. The sequencing sample was made of PBMCs. These receptors originate from a man aged 35 to 55 in good health and CMV-seronegative.

The chain links TRBV7-2 to TRBJ2-7; D might be TRBD2 (5 bases). Germline values: CDR1 SGHTA, CDR2 FQGNSA. The germline V and J ends were trimmed by 5 bases and 1 base, with 9 bases remaining between them. CDR3 length: 13 residues. CDR3 nucleotide sequence: TGTGCCAGCAGCATCGGACTTTCCTACGAGCAGTACTTC. This gives the protein CASSIGLSYEQYF. Drawing the rest from reference TRBV7-2 and TRBJ2-7, the complete variable domain is GAGVSQSPSNKVTEKGKDVELRCDPISGHTALYWYRQSLGQGLEFLIYFQGNSAPDKSGLPSDRFSAERTGGSVSTLTIQRTQQEDSAVYLCASSIGLSYEQYFGPGTRLTVT.

V usage is TRBV6-5 and J usage is TRBJ2-1; possible D gene TRBD1, 5 bases. Germline loops: CDR1 MNHEY, CDR2 SVGAGI. There are 15 residues in the CDR3. Between the trimmed V and J ends, which lost 6 bases and 0 bases, there was a span of 12 bases. CDR3 amino acids: CASRTDTSSYNEQFF. In DNA form, the CDR3 reads TGTGCCAGCAGAACGGACACATCCTCCTACAATGAGCAGTTCTTC.

The chain links TRBV2 to TRBJ1-1; 7 nucleotides agree with TRBD1. The ends lost 1 base at V and 7 bases at J; junction bases unmatched: 3. Germline CDR1 SNHLY, CDR2 FYNNEI. This CDR3 comprises 13 residues. The CDR3 DNA follows: TGTGCCAGCAGTGAAGGGGACAGCTATGAAGCTTTCTTT. Its protein is CASSEGDSYEAFF.

This chain links TRBV11-2 with TRBJ1-1; possible D gene TRBD1, 6 bases. V lost 5 bases, J lost 1 base, and 14 bases lay in between. Germline assignment: CDR1 SGHAT and CDR2 FQNNGV. The CDR3 extends over 15 amino acids. The CDR3 region is CASSPTETGNTEAFF. The CDR3 DNA follows: TGTGCCAGCAGCCCCACCGAGACAGGGAACACTGAAGCTTTCTTT.

J is TRBJ2-7 and V is TRBV7-9; TRBD1 matches 11 bases. J was trimmed by 3 bases and V by 5 bases; bases with no gene match: 12. The CDR3 is 17 residues long. Germline CDR1 SEHNR, CDR2 FQNEAQ (reference sequence). This chain's CDR3 is CASSPGRTGGAYYEQYF. CDR3 nucleotides: TGTGCCAGCAGCCCCGGACGGACAGGGGGCGCTTACTACGAGCAGTACTTC.

The V gene is TRBV20-1, the J gene TRBJ2-5; D might be TRBD2 (5 bases). The DNA end favors TRBJ2-7, so the J call may be wrong. Germline V CDR1 and CDR2: DFQATT, SNEGSKA (reference sequence). The CDR3 length is 11 residues. CDR3 in DNA: TGCAGTGCAGAGGAGGCCTACGAGCAGTACTTC. Translated, it gives CSAEEAYEQYF.

The chain is built from TRBV6-1 and TRBJ2-2; D unclear. The CDR3 spans 15 residues. V was cut by 2 bases and J by 6 bases, with 13 bases left in between. Germline assignment: CDR1 MNHNS and CDR2 SASEGT. This chain's CDR3 is CASSEFLGTPGELFF. The CDR3 DNA reads as TGTGCCAGCAGTGAATTCTTGGGCACCCCCGGGGAGCTGTTTTTT.

The chain employs TRBV7-2 and TRBJ1-5; 7 nucleotides agree with TRBD1. Trimming took 1 base from V and 7 from J; bases not matched to a gene: 1. Germline lookup yields CDR1 SGHTA and CDR2 FQGNSA. The CDR3 has 13 amino acids. This chain's CDR3 is CASSLGTGQPQHF. The CDR3 DNA reads TGTGCCAGCAGCTTAGGGACAGGACAGCCCCAGCATTTT.

This chain links TRBV5-1 with TRBJ2-1; TRBD2 matches at 13 bases. This CDR3 comprises 15 residues. Germline CDR1 SGHRS, CDR2 YFSETQ. After removal of 4 bases from V and 8 bases from J, the junction contained 6 bases not matched to a gene. CDR3 sequence (DNA): TGCGCCAGCAGCCTAGGGACTAGCGGGAACGATGAGCAGTTCTTC. Its protein is CASSLGTSGNDEQFF.

The chain couples TRBV29-1 to TRBJ2-5; TRBD1 matches at 9 bases. Germline CDR1 SQVTM, CDR2 ANQGSEA. This CDR3 contains 12 residues. V shed 8 bases, J shed 5 bases, and the junction held 6 bases outside the gene matches. The DNA of the CDR3 is TGCAGCTTAGGACAGGGGAGCGAGACCCAGTACTTC. It codes for CSLGQGSETQYF.

The chain carries TRBV5-4 and TRBJ2-2; D gene unclear. The V gene lost 0 bases and the J gene lost 7 bases, with 10 bases spanning the gap. The germline CDR1 and CDR2 sequences are SGHNT and YYREEE (reference sequence). CDR3 length: 14 amino acids. For the CDR3, the DNA is TGTGCCAGCAGCTTGGAGAGGAATGGCGGGGAGCTGTTTTTT. The encoded protein is CASSLERNGGELFF.

This rearrangement joins TRBV27 to TRBJ2-7; tentative D call: TRBD1 (6 bases). V lost 5 bases, J lost 4 bases, and 9 bases lay in between. Germline V CDR1 and CDR2: MNHEY, SMNVEV (reference sequence). This CDR3 comprises 12 residues. The CDR3, as DNA: TGTGCCAGCAGTCTCAGGGGTTACGAGCAGTACTTC. Protein: CASSLRGYEQYF.

The V gene is TRBV30, the J gene TRBJ1-2; D is perhaps TRBD1 (5 bases). The germline V gene has CDR1 GTSNPN and CDR2 SVGIG (reference sequence). Between the trimmed V and J ends, which lost 1 base and 5 bases, there was a span of 14 bases. CDR3 length: 14 residues. The CDR3 nucleotides are TGTGCCTGGAGTGGACAGCCGGGAGCTTATGGCTACACCTTC. It specifies CAWSGQPGAYGYTF. Filled out from reference TRBV30 and TRBJ1-2, the complete variable domain reads SQTIHQWPATLVQPVGSPLSLECTVEGTSNPNLYWYRQAAGRGLQLLFYSVGIGQISSEVPQNLSASRPQDRQFILSSKKLLLSDSGFYLCAWSGQPGAYGYTFGSGTRLTVV.

This rearrangement joins TRBV5-1 to TRBJ1-2; D unclear. This CDR3 has 15 residues. CDR1 and CDR2 from the germline V gene are SGHRS and YFSETQ. Trimming removed 1 base at V and 0 bases at J, with 10 bases between. CDR3 in amino acids: CASSLLPVPNYGYTF. CDR3 coding DNA: TGCGCCAGCAGCTTGCTGCCAGTACCTAACTATGGCTACACCTTC.

V usage is TRBV5-1 and J usage is TRBJ2-5; D is possibly TRBD1 (6 bases). Looked up from germline, CDR1 is SGHRS and CDR2 is YFSETQ. V gave up 4 bases and J gave up 3 bases, with 22 bases separating them. The CDR3 consists of 17 residues. This CDR3 reads CASSVNVPWGPKETQYF. DNA of the CDR3: TGCGCCAGCAGCGTTAACGTCCCGTGGGGGCCGAAAGAGACCCAGTACTTC.

The rearrangement joins TRBV7-7 to TRBJ2-5; the match to TRBD1 covers 8 bases. CDR3 length: 16 amino acids. Trimming at V came to 2 bases and at J to 1 base, leaving 6 bases not matched to a gene. Per the germline V gene, CDR1 is SSHAT and CDR2 is FNYEAQ (reference sequence). CDR3 in amino acids: CASSLRRQGTQETQYF. The CDR3 DNA sequence: TGTGCCAGCAGCTTACGCCGACAGGGGACCCAAGAGACCCAGTACTTC.